These 15 T cell receptor beta chains originate from one sample sequenced in a study of blood T cell repertoires in COVID-19. Clones were read by immunoSEQ multiplex PCR, and TCRdb kept only the in-frame ones, dropping some. The sample lists around 190,000 clones; around nine tenths were seen once. Sequenced: peripheral blood. The receptors stem from a man aged 50 to 60 with COVID-19, enrolled during active disease.

The chain combines TRBV2 with TRBJ1-5; D perhaps matches TRBD1 (6 bases). V shed 3 bases and J shed 3 bases, with 12 bases lying between them. This CDR3 region has 15 residues. CDR1 is SNHLY and CDR2 is FYNNEI in the germline V gene. DNA of the CDR3: TGTGCCAGCAGTGATGGGGACACCAACAATCAGCCCCAGCATTTT. Residues: CASSDGDTNNQPQHF.

The rearrangement links TRBV5-1 to TRBJ2-7; D may be TRBD2 (6 bases). The germline V and J ends were trimmed by 5 bases and 6 bases, with 12 bases remaining between them. The CDR3 runs 12 residues. CDR1 and CDR2 from the germline V gene are SGHRS and YFSETQ. The CDR3 protein is CASRSGVGEQYF. CDR3 coding DNA: TGCGCCAGCAGATCGGGAGTGGGCGAGCAGTACTTC.

The chain combines TRBV25-1 with TRBJ1-4; D possibly corresponds to TRBD1 (6 bases). CDR3 size: 15 residues. The V and J ends lost 3 bases and 4 bases respectively, with 12 bases between them. Germline assignment: CDR1 MGHDK and CDR2 SYGVNS. The DNA of the CDR3 is TGTGCCAGCAGTGACCTCAGGGGAGTTAATGAAAAACTGTTTTTT. It specifies CASSDLRGVNEKLFF.

Here the CDR3 DNA reads TGTGCCAGCAGCTTAATCCCCATCACAGATACGCAGTATTTT. Encoded protein: CASSLIPITDTQYF. This chain uses TRBV7-3 with TRBJ2-3; D gene uncertain. CDR1 SGHTA and CDR2 FQGTGA come from the germline V gene. Trimming took 1 base from V and 2 from J, leaving 7 bases between them. The CDR3 contains 14 residues.

This clone was detected only once. This chain connects TRBV13 to TRBJ2-1, with 7 bases identical to TRBD2. Germline V gene lookup returns CDR1 PRHDT and CDR2 FYEKMQ (reference sequence). V was clipped by 1 base and J by 2 bases; unmatched bases: 5. The length of the CDR3 is 16 residues. In DNA form, the CDR3 reads TGTGCCAGCAGCTTAGAGCGGGGACGTACCTACAATGAGCAGTTCTTC. It yields the protein CASSLERGRTYNEQFF.

The V call is TRBV11-2, the J call TRBJ1-2, with unresolved D. V lost 0 bases to trimming and J lost 4 bases, with 6 bases between them. Germline assignment: CDR1 SGHAT and CDR2 FQNNGV. The CDR3 length is 13 residues. CDR3 DNA: TGTGCCAGCAGCTTAGACCCAGGCTATGGCTACACCTTC. This sequence encodes CASSLDPGYGYTF.

CDR3 region: CASRTPLAPGPTQYEQYF. In DNA, the CDR3 is TGTGCCAGCAGGACCCCACTAGCTCCGGGCCCGACACAATACGAGCAGTACTTC. The chain employs TRBV2 and TRBJ2-7; the D gene is possibly TRBD2 (6 bases). The CDR3 has 18 amino acids. CDR1 and CDR2 from the germline V gene are SNHLY and FYNNEI. V gave up 6 bases and J gave up 4 bases, with 28 bases separating them. Complete variable domain (other parts from reference TRBV2 and TRBJ2-7): EPEVTQTPSHQVTQMGQEVILRCVPISNHLYFYWYRQILGQKVEFLVSFYNNEISEKSEIFDDQFSVERPDGSNFTLKIRSTKLEDSAMYFCASRTPLAPGPTQYEQYFGPGTRLTVT.

This clone was seen a single time. The CDR3 here is CASSLEEREGYNEQFF. The CDR3 DNA reads TGTGCCAGCAGCTTAGAGGAGCGGGAGGGTTACAATGAGCAGTTCTTC. The chain has TRBV11-3 and TRBJ2-1; 10 bases are a match to TRBD2. After removal of 0 bases from V and 4 bases from J, the junction contained 3 bases not matched to a gene. The CDR3 has 16 residues. Germline CDR1 is SGHNT and CDR2 is YENEEA.

V gene TRBV30 combines with J gene TRBJ2-1; D is perhaps TRBD2 (6 bases). The CDR3 is 11 amino acids. Per germline, CDR1 GTSNPN and CDR2 SVGIG (reference sequence). The V gene lost 2 bases and the J gene lost 10 bases, with 9 bases spanning the gap. In nucleotides, the CDR3 is TGTGCCTGGAGTACTAGCCGAGAGCAGTTCTTC. The encoded protein is CAWSTSREQFF.

The rearrangement links TRBV28 to TRBJ2-7; weak D call: TRBD2 (7 bases). Per germline, CDR1 MDHEN and CDR2 SYDVKM. The length of the CDR3 is 14 residues. V shed 10 bases and J shed 4 bases, with 20 bases lying between them. The CDR3 DNA sequence: TGTGCCACCCGGCGAAGGGGGGGAGGATACGAGCAGTACTTC. Residues: CATRRRGGGYEQYF.

V gene TRBV19 combines with J gene TRBJ2-1; 12 nucleotides match TRBD1. CDR3 length: 15 residues. CDR1 and CDR2 (germline): LNHDA, SQIVND (reference sequence). With 4 bases clipped from V and 8 bases from J, the junction kept 6 bases outside the gene matches. The CDR3 bases are TGTGCCAGTAGTAGTCCGGGACAGGGGGCGTATGAGCAGTTCTTC. Amino acids: CASSSPGQGAYEQFF.

DNA of the CDR3: TGTGCCAGCAGGGGACATTTCAATGAGCAGTTCTTC. It codes for CASRGHFNEQFF. V gene TRBV6-5 combines with J gene TRBJ2-1; D is possibly TRBD1 (6 bases). CDR3 length: 12 amino acids. Germline CDR1 is MNHEY and CDR2 is SVGAGI. Trimming stripped 6 bases from V and 6 bases from J, with 9 bases between.

The chain joins TRBV5-1 to TRBJ2-1; TRBD2 matches at 12 bases. Germline trimming cut 2 bases from V and 8 bases from J; bases unmatched to any gene: 8. Germline V gives CDR1 SGHRS, CDR2 YFSETQ. This CDR3 has 16 residues. The CDR3 nucleotides are TGCGCCAGCAGCTTAACCCTAGCGGGAGGGCTCGATGAGCAGTTCTTC. This translates into CASSLTLAGGLDEQFF. The full variable domain, in which reference TRBV5-1 and TRBJ2-1 provide the parts outside the CDR3, is KAGVTQTPRYLIKTRGQQVTLSCSPISGHRSVSWYQQTPGQGLQFLFEYFSETQRNKGNFPGRFSGRQFSNSRSEMNVSTLELGDSALYLCASSLTLAGGLDEQFFGPGTRLTVL.

The rearrangement links TRBV25-1 to TRBJ2-7, with 11 bases lining up with TRBD2. Germline V lookup: CDR1 MGHDK, CDR2 SYGVNS. The CDR3 totals 15 residues. V gave up 2 bases and J gave up 2 bases; unmatched junction bases: 2. CDR3 loop: CASSELAGGTYEQYF. The DNA for the CDR3 is TGTGCCAGCAGTGAACTAGCGGGGGGAACCTACGAGCAGTACTTC.

This rearrangement joins TRBV30 to TRBJ2-6; perhaps TRBD2 as D (7 bases). The V gene lost 2 bases and the J gene lost 3 bases, with 14 bases spanning the gap. The CDR3 runs to 16 residues. The germline V gene has CDR1 GTSNPN and CDR2 SVGIG (reference sequence). The DNA for the CDR3 is TGTGCCTGGAGTCCCCCCGGGGGGCTTGGGGCCAACGTCCTGACTTTC. It specifies CAWSPPGGLGANVLTF.